Shown below are 17 T cell receptor beta chains from a single sample sequenced in a study of T cell changes during pregnancy in multiple sclerosis. The assay was immunoSEQ multiplex PCR, and TCRdb's table has in-frame clones only and misses some. The sample shows about 30,000 clones, roughly 93% of them seen only once. This specimen was peripheral blood, taken in the second trimester of pregnancy. The receptor source for this set is a female donor in good health, enrolled as a control in a pregnancy study.

This clone was found once. The V and J genes are TRBV19 and TRBJ2-7, with 7 bases that match TRBD1. Germline CDR1 reads LNHDA; CDR2 reads SQIVND (reference sequence). CDR3 length equals 13 residues. Germline trimming cut 5 bases from V and 6 bases from J; bases unmatched to any gene: 7. Written as DNA, the CDR3 is TGTGCCAGTAGTCCAGGGACAGCTAGCGAGCAGTACTTC. Its protein product is CASSPGTASEQYF.

The chain employs TRBV5-6 and TRBJ1-6; TRBD1 aligns across 9 bases. After removal of 0 bases from V and 6 bases from J, the junction contained 7 bases not matched to a gene. Germline assignment: CDR1 SGHDT and CDR2 YYEEEE. CDR3 length: 17 residues. As DNA, the CDR3 is TGTGCCAGCAGCTTGGTGGACAGGGGTTTGGGTAATTCACCCCTCCACTTT. Its protein is CASSLVDRGLGNSPLHF.

This chain links TRBV28 with TRBJ2-7; 7 nucleotides match TRBD2. CDR3 length equals 15 residues. Germline V CDR1 and CDR2: MDHEN, SYDVKM. V lost 3 bases to trimming and J lost 2 bases; unmatched junction nucleotides: 7. CDR3 nucleotide sequence: TGTGCCAGCAGTTTGCTTAGCGGGCCGCCCTACGAGCAGTACTTC. Its protein product is CASSLLSGPPYEQYF.

V and J are TRBV18 and TRBJ2-4; 9 bases map to TRBD2. Trimming removed 0 bases from V and 5 bases from J; junction bases left unmatched: 2. The CDR3 extends over 15 amino acids. Germline values: CDR1 KGHSH, CDR2 LQKENI. The CDR3 loop reads CASSPPQRGENIQYF. CDR3 coding DNA: TGTGCCAGCTCACCACCACAGCGGGGGGAAAACATTCAGTACTTC. The full variable domain, its missing parts supplied by reference TRBV18 and TRBJ2-4, is NAGVMQNPRHLVRRRGQEARLRCSPMKGHSHVYWYRQLPEEGLKFMVYLQKENIIDESGMPKERFSAEFPKEGPSILRIQQVVRGDSAAYFCASSPPQRGENIQYFGAGTRLSVL.

Remarks on this clone: This may be a read error: a much more frequent sequence differs by one nucleotide. This specimen includes other DNA sequences encoding the same CDR3. This chain connects TRBV27 to TRBJ1-1, with TRBD1 as a possible D gene (5 bases). This CDR3 is built from 12 residues. Germline V gene sequence: CDR1 MNHEY, CDR2 SMNVEV (reference sequence). V was clipped by 7 bases and J by 4 bases, with 10 bases between them. CDR3 in DNA: TGTGCCAGCAAGACGGGGGTCACTGAAGCTTTCTTT. Translating it yields CASKTGVTEAFF.

V gene TRBV7-2 combines with J gene TRBJ2-7, with a possible D match to TRBD1 (5 bases). Germline values: CDR1 SGHTA, CDR2 FQGNSA. The CDR3 loop spans 13 amino acids. V was shortened by 0 bases and J by 6 bases, with 9 bases between the two germline ends. CDR3 sequence: CASSLAGRTEQYF. The CDR3 DNA reads as TGTGCCAGCAGCTTAGCGGGGCGTACCGAGCAGTACTTC. Drawing the rest from reference TRBV7-2 and TRBJ2-7, the complete variable domain is GAGVSQSPSNKVTEKGKDVELRCDPISGHTALYWYRQSLGQGLEFLIYFQGNSAPDKSGLPSDRFSAERTGGSVSTLTIQRTQQEDSAVYLCASSLAGRTEQYFGPGTRLTVT.

This chain joins TRBV15 and TRBJ2-1, with 14 bases lining up with TRBD2. The CDR3 is 18 amino acids. Germline assignment: CDR1 LNHNV and CDR2 YYDKDF (reference sequence). After removal of 2 bases from V and 9 bases from J, the junction contained 12 bases not matched to a gene. Written as DNA, the CDR3 is TGTGCCACCAGCAGACCGAAGGGACTAGCGGGAGATTCCGGTGAGCAGTTCTTC. Protein: CATSRPKGLAGDSGEQFF.

The chain is built from TRBV10-3 and TRBJ1-1; 9 nucleotides agree with TRBD1. Germline assignment: CDR1 ENHRY and CDR2 SYGVKD. The CDR3 covers 14 residues. V trimming: 10 bases; J trimming: 4 bases; junction bases outside the gene matches: 10. CDR3 sequence (DNA): TGTGCCACCAACCCCGGACAGGGGTCCACTGAAGCTTTCTTT. It yields the protein CATNPGQGSTEAFF.

The V call is TRBV9, the J call TRBJ2-7, with 7 nucleotides matching TRBD2. This CDR3 contains 15 residues. Germline lookup yields CDR1 SGDLS and CDR2 YYNGEE. V trimming: 3 bases; J trimming: 3 bases; junction bases outside the gene matches: 9. The CDR3 here is CASSAFGGIDYEQYF. In nucleotides, the CDR3 is TGTGCCAGCAGCGCTTTCGGGGGGATCGACTACGAGCAGTACTTC.

This chain joins TRBV7-9 and TRBJ2-7; D not resolved. Germline lookup yields CDR1 SEHNR and CDR2 FQNEAQ (reference sequence). Trimming left V 5 bases short and J 6 bases short, with 11 bases between. The CDR3 covers 12 residues. CDR3 region: CASSAGALEQYF. The CDR3 DNA reads TGTGCCAGCAGCGCCGGTGCTCTCGAGCAGTACTTC.

This rearrangement joins TRBV5-8 to TRBJ2-3; D is perhaps TRBD2 (5 bases). Germline lookup yields CDR1 SGHTS and CDR2 YDEGEE. Trimming removed 1 base at V and 6 bases at J, with 15 bases between. There are 15 residues in the CDR3. CDR3 residues: CASSLNWERWDTQYF. CDR3 sequence (DNA): TGTGCCAGCAGCTTGAACTGGGAGCGGTGGGATACGCAGTATTTT.

The chain has TRBV6-1 and TRBJ1-3; possibly TRBD1 for D (5 bases). CDR1 and CDR2 from the germline V gene are MNHNS and SASEGT. This CDR3 region has 14 residues. The germline V and J ends were trimmed by 11 bases and 0 bases, with 14 bases remaining between them. CDR3 coding DNA: TGTGCCTCTGGGGAGGGGTTCTCTGGAAACACCATATATTTT. Translating gives CASGEGFSGNTIYF.

The gene calls are TRBV27 and TRBJ2-7; D not certain. Germline V gene lookup returns CDR1 MNHEY and CDR2 SMNVEV (reference sequence). The CDR3 has 15 residues. Trimming stripped 4 bases from V and 2 bases from J, with 15 bases between. CDR3 region: CASSSQPSGPYEQYF. CDR3 sequence (DNA): TGTGCCAGCAGTTCACAGCCAAGTGGGCCCTACGAGCAGTACTTC.

J is TRBJ2-3 and V is TRBV5-1; D is perhaps TRBD2 (6 bases). Trimming cost V 4 bases and J 4 bases, with 22 bases left between them. The germline V gene has CDR1 SGHRS and CDR2 YFSETQ. This CDR3 is built from 17 residues. CDR3 DNA: TGCGCCAGCAGCGTGGATGGGCCCAGGCGGGGCGCAGATACGCAGTATTTT. Its translation is CASSVDGPRRGADTQYF. The full variable domain, its missing parts supplied by reference TRBV5-1 and TRBJ2-3, is KAGVTQTPRYLIKTRGQQVTLSCSPISGHRSVSWYQQTPGQGLQFLFEYFSETQRNKGNFPGRFSGRQFSNSRSEMNVSTLELGDSALYLCASSVDGPRRGADTQYFGPGTRLTVL.

This chain connects TRBV6-1 to TRBJ2-7; 12 bases agree with TRBD2. From germline, CDR1 is MNHNS and CDR2 SASEGT. V lost 6 bases to trimming and J lost 3 bases; unmatched junction nucleotides: 3. The CDR3 has 14 amino acids. CDR3 sequence: CASRALAGGYEQYF. In DNA form, the CDR3 reads TGTGCCAGCAGGGCACTAGCGGGAGGCTACGAGCAGTACTTC.

The chain is built from TRBV6-6 and TRBJ2-6, with 8 nucleotides matching TRBD1. CDR1 is MNHNY and CDR2 is SVGAGI in the germline V gene (reference sequence). CDR3 length: 16 amino acids. The V and J ends lost 5 bases and 2 bases, in that order; junction bases with no gene match: 5. CDR3 sequence: CASSNPGGAGANVLTF. DNA for the CDR3: TGTGCCAGCAGTAACCCAGGGGGCGCTGGGGCCAACGTCCTGACTTTC.

The V and J genes are TRBV5-5 and TRBJ1-4; TRBD1 might be the D (6 bases). This CDR3 is 14 amino acids long. The V end lost 2 bases, the J end lost 8 bases, and 13 bases lay between the germline ends. The germline V gene encodes CDR1 SGHKS and CDR2 YYEKEE (reference sequence). For the CDR3, the DNA is TGTGCCAGCAGCTTCACCAGGGGAGGGGAAAAACTGTTTTTT. Protein: CASSFTRGGEKLFF.